This TCR beta chain is from a study of T-cell memory formation after mild COVID-19. Study context: TCR clusters mostly belonged to single donors. Broader study findings: Day 15 to 85 contracting clones showed balanced CD4/CD8; later expanders leaned CD4+.

TCRdb re-called the 5' RACE reads through MiXCR, storing one row per CDR3 protein. The sample lists around 340,000 distinct CDR3 sequences; under 15% were seen once. V lost 4 bases, J lost 3 bases, and 16 bases lay in between. The V gene's germline CDR1 is MNHNS and CDR2 SASEGT. The CDR3 contains 15 residues. In regard to this clonotype: The antigen is undetermined.

The source of this sequence is a man aged 18 to 29 who had mild COVID-19 (a few samples of this study predate the infection). Cell type and time point are not known. Sequencing was done on a sample of PBMCs or a T cell subset sorted from them (not recorded which). This chain uses TRBV6-1 with TRBJ2-7; D may correspond to TRBD1 or TRBD2 (5 bases each). The CDR3 DNA follows: TGTGCCAGCAGTGGGGGACGTACGGGGTTCTACGAGCAGTACTTC. Its protein product is CASSGGRTGFYEQYF.